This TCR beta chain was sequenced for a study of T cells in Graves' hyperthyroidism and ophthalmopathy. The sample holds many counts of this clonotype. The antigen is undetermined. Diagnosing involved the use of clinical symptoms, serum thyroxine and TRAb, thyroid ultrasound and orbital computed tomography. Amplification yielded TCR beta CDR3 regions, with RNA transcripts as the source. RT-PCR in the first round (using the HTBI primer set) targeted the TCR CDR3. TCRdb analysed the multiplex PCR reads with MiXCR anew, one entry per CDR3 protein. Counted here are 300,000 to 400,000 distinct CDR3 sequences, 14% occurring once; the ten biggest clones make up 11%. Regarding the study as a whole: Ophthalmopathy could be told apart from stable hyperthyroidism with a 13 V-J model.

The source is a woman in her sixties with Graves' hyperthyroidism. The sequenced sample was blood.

CDR3 residues: CASSVSGRGNNEQFF. DNA for the CDR3: TGTGCCAGCAGCGTTAGCGGGAGGGGGAACAATGAGCAGTTCTTC. This chain joins TRBV7-9 and TRBJ2-1, with 11 positions matching TRBD2. Germline V gene lookup returns CDR1 SEHNR and CDR2 FQNEAQ (reference sequence). The CDR3 consists of 15 residues. V lost 5 bases, J lost 5 bases, and 5 bases stayed unmatched.